These T cell receptor beta chains were read from a single sample in a study of shared clonotypes between healthy human individuals. Profiling relied on immunoSEQ multiplex PCR, and the TCRdb table lists in-frame clones only, not all of them. This repertoire shows about 680,000 clones, 55% to 85% found once; its top ten account for around 2%. What was sequenced was memory CD4+ T cells sorted from blood. The receptors were gathered from a woman in her twenties or thirties in good health. Both conserved end residues are part of each CDR3. The D gene is left open where the match is weak. Clone size is stated in some rows and not others, as once, few, many or a class when expanded.

-,TRBV5-4,-,TRBJ2-3,CASSSPRGLGTDTQYF,TGTGCCAGCAGTTCCCCTCGGGGACTTGGCACAGATACGCAGTATTTT
-,TRBV19,-,TRBJ2-4,CASSNNRKLAKNIQYF,TGTGCCAGTAGTAACAACAGGAAACTAGCCAAAAACATTCAGTACTTC
-,TRBV6-1,-,TRBJ2-7,CASTEAGTLFYEQYF,TGTGCCAGCACTGAGGCAGGGACACTGTTTTACGAGCAGTACTTC
TRBD1,TRBV10-3,-,TRBJ1-2,CARRDSGRDGYTF,TGTGCCAGAAGGGACAGCGGGCGAGATGGCTACACCTTC
-,TRBV7-2,-,TRBJ2-7,CASSRTGTNYEQYF,TGTGCCAGCAGCCGGACCGGGACGAACTACGAGCAGTACTTC
-,TRBV25-1,-,TRBJ2-5,CASSLGGEQYF,TGTGCCAGCAGTTTAGGTGGGGAGCAGTACTTC
-,TRBV19,-,TRBJ1-2,CASTAGLYVDGYTF,TGTGCCAGTACTGCGGGCCTCTATGTCGATGGCTACACCTTC
-,TRBV21-1,-,TRBJ2-7,CASSKHGTGYEQYF,TGTGCCAGCAGCAAACACGGGACAGGGTACGAGCAGTACTTC
-,TRBV2,-,TRBJ1-5,CASSETHQPQHF,TGTGCCAGCAGTGAAACCCATCAGCCCCAGCATTTT
-,TRBV6-5,-,TRBJ1-1,CASSYGDMNTEAFF,TGTGCCAGCAGTTATGGGGACATGAACACTGAAGCTTTCTTT
-,TRBV2,-,TRBJ1-1,CASSEAVLRNTEAFF,TGTGCCAGCAGTGAAGCTGTACTCCGGAACACTGAAGCTTTCTTT
TRBD1,TRBV7-8,-,TRBJ1-6,CASRNRGGNSPLHF,TGTGCCAGCAGGAACAGGGGAGGTAATTCACCCCTCCACTTT
-,TRBV28,-,TRBJ2-5,CASSLTLGAPETQYF,TGTGCCAGCAGTTTAACGTTGGGAGCCCCCGAGACCCAGTACTTC
TRBD1,TRBV10-3,-,TRBJ1-3,CAISRSGTGEGNTIYF,TGTGCCATCAGTCGATCCGGGACAGGGGAAGGAAACACCATATATTTT
-,TRBV27,-,TRBJ2-3,CASRPPAARSDTQYF,TGTGCCAGCAGACCCCCCGCGGCTAGGTCAGATACGCAGTATTTT
-,TRBV11-1,-,TRBJ2-7,CASSGRGRKSYEQYF,TGTGCCAGCAGCGGGAGGGGGAGAAAGTCCTACGAGCAGTACTTC
-,TRBV19,-,TRBJ1-5,CASSPLGGQPQHF,TGTGCCAGTAGTCCCTTGGGGGGTCAGCCCCAGCATTTT
-,TRBV25-1,-,TRBJ2-5,CASSPRTLQETQYF,TGTGCCAGCAGCCCCCGGACCCTACAAGAGACCCAGTACTTC
-,TRBV7-2,once,TRBJ1-3,CASSLVGGDSGNTIYF,TGTGCCAGCAGCTTAGTCGGGGGGGACTCTGGAAACACCATATATTTT
TRBD1,TRBV7-3,-,TRBJ2-1,CASSLMSGGFYNEQFF,TGTGCCAGCAGCTTAATGTCAGGGGGCTTTTACAATGAGCAGTTCTTC
TRBD1,TRBV7-9,-,TRBJ2-6,CASPPDQGALGANVLTF,TGTGCCAGCCCTCCCGACCAGGGGGCTCTTGGGGCCAACGTCCTGACTTTC
-,TRBV9,-,TRBJ1-6,CASSTRDGDNSPLHF,TGTGCCAGCAGCACCCGGGACGGGGATAATTCACCCCTCCACTTT
-,TRBV5-5,few,TRBJ2-3,CASSLMEKRTPRSTDTQYF,TGTGCCAGCAGCTTGATGGAGAAACGGACGCCCCGGAGCACAGATACGCAGTATTTT
-,TRBV7-6,-,TRBJ2-2,CASSLAVTGTGELFF,TGTGCCAGCAGCTTAGCGGTCACGGGCACCGGGGAGCTGTTTTTT
-,TRBV2,many,TRBJ2-3,CASRNLADTQYF,TGTGCCAGCAGAAACCTTGCAGATACGCAGTATTTT
-,TRBV10-3,-,TRBJ2-3,CAISESTDTQYF,TGTGCCATCAGTGAGTCGACGGATACGCAGTATTTT
TRBD1,TRBV6-6,once,TRBJ2-2,CASSYSNQGATGELFF,TGTGCCAGCAGTTACTCGAACCAGGGGGCCACCGGGGAGCTGTTTTTT
TRBD2,TRBV19,-,TRBJ2-3,CASSRLAGVRDTQYF,TGTGCCAGTAGTAGACTAGCGGGAGTGCGAGATACGCAGTATTTT
TRBD1,TRBV7-3,few,TRBJ1-1,CASSSYHRGAGEAFF,TGTGCCAGCAGCTCATACCACAGGGGAGCAGGTGAAGCTTTCTTT
TRBD1,TRBV6-1,-,TRBJ2-7,CASSGFGGQVRYEQYF,TGTGCCAGCAGTGGCTTCGGAGGACAGGTGAGGTACGAGCAGTACTTC
-,TRBV15,-,TRBJ1-1,CATSRQGMNTEAFF,TGTGCCACCAGCAGACAGGGGATGAACACTGAAGCTTTCTTT
TRBD2,TRBV7-2,-,TRBJ2-7,CASSVGTSGEQYF,TGTGCCAGCAGCGTAGGGACTAGCGGCGAGCAGTACTTC
-,TRBV6-6,few,TRBJ1-5,CASSGTTQGSNQPQHF,TGTGCCAGCAGTGGTACCACACAGGGAAGCAATCAGCCCCAGCATTTT
TRBD2,TRBV19,few,TRBJ2-7,CASSRAGGLYEQYF,TGTGCCAGTAGTCGGGCGGGAGGGCTCTACGAGCAGTACTTC
TRBD2,TRBV7-3,-,TRBJ2-1,CASSQNSGRSGEQFF,TGTGCCAGCAGCCAAAATAGCGGGAGATCGGGCGAGCAGTTCTTC
TRBD1,TRBV28,-,TRBJ1-4,CASSSLGQSPKKLFF,TGTGCCAGCAGTTCCCTGGGACAGTCGCCTAAAAAACTGTTTTTT
TRBD2,TRBV7-6,-,TRBJ2-5,CASSPGPSLGGETQYF,TGTGCCAGCAGCCCCGGCCCTAGCTTGGGAGGGGAGACCCAGTACTTC
-,TRBV18,-,TRBJ2-5,CASSPDQETQYF,TGTGCCAGCTCACCAGACCAAGAGACCCAGTACTTC
-,TRBV7-9,-,TRBJ1-2,CASSRSGTYTF,TGTGCCAGCAGCCGGTCCGGCACCTACACCTTC
TRBD2,TRBV7-2,-,TRBJ2-5,CASSLTSGISQETQYF,TGTGCCAGCAGCCTAACTAGCGGGATATCCCAAGAGACCCAGTACTTC
-,TRBV2,-,TRBJ1-2,CASSEVAGTPGYGYTF,TGTGCCAGCAGTGAAGTGGCAGGGACTCCTGGCTATGGCTACACCTTC
TRBD1,TRBV27,-,TRBJ1-5,CASSLFRGGSNQPQHF,TGTGCCAGCAGTTTATTCAGGGGGGGAAGCAATCAGCCCCAGCATTTT
-,TRBV30,-,TRBJ2-1,CAWIRDPVSSEQFF,TGTGCCTGGATCCGGGACCCCGTTAGCAGTGAGCAGTTCTTC
TRBD1,TRBV5-1,-,TRBJ2-7,CASSPLIPTGGFNEQYF,TGCGCCAGCAGCCCGTTAATTCCTACAGGGGGTTTTAACGAGCAGTACTTC
TRBD2,TRBV5-1,few,TRBJ2-5,CASSEQAGAQETQYF,TGCGCCAGCAGCGAACAAGCGGGAGCCCAAGAGACCCAGTACTTC
TRBD1,TRBV4-1,-,TRBJ1-2,CASSQTGQGIAGYTF,TGCGCCAGCAGCCAAACCGGACAGGGGATTGCTGGCTACACCTTC
TRBD2,TRBV28,few,TRBJ2-7,CASSLLGGLAGVNYEQYF,TGTGCCAGCAGTTTATTGGGGGGACTAGCGGGAGTTAACTACGAGCAGTACTTC
-,TRBV28,-,TRBJ2-6,CASSSGESGANVLTF,TGTGCCAGCAGTTCAGGGGAGTCTGGGGCCAACGTCCTGACTTTC
TRBD2,TRBV28,many,TRBJ2-5,CASSPPGGDLETQYF,TGTGCCAGCAGTCCCCCTGGGGGGGACCTGGAGACCCAGTACTTC
TRBD1,TRBV29-1,-,TRBJ1-4,CSVGGGTGANEKLFF,TGCAGCGTTGGGGGCGGGACAGGAGCTAATGAAAAACTGTTTTTT
TRBD2,TRBV2,once,TRBJ2-3,CASRVGLAGDTQYF,TGTGCCAGCAGGGTCGGACTAGCGGGGGATACGCAGTATTTT
-,TRBV4-2,-,TRBJ2-3,CASSSNTDTQYF,TGTGCCAGCAGCTCTAACACAGATACGCAGTATTTT
-,TRBV2,-,TRBJ2-5,CASSTGEVPETQYF,TGTGCCAGCAGTACGGGGGAGGTGCCTGAGACCCAGTACTTC